A single sample gave rise to the 16 T cell receptor beta chains below, sequenced in a study of T cell clonality in common variable immunodeficiency. Overall study results and limits: Common variable immunodeficiency TCR beta sequences reportedly had fewer deletions and N-nucleotide insertions.

Their cognate antigens are unknown. The assay was immunoSEQ multiplex PCR, and TCRdb's table has in-frame clones only and misses some. The sample shows about 33,000 clones, none of them appearing just once. The sample comprised peripheral blood mononuclear cells. The receptors were sampled from a human donor with common variable immunodeficiency.

This clone was counted between two and nine times. This CDR3 is CAWGADLPYNEQFF. The part of the CDR3 DNA that was read is TGTGCCTGGGGGGCGGACCTGCCCTACAATGAG. V usage is TRBV30 and J usage is TRBJ2-1; D may be TRBD1 (5 bases). The sequence runs out 3 residues before the end of the CDR3; the remainder is reconstructed from the germline J gene. Per the germline V gene, CDR1 is GTSNPN and CDR2 is SVGIG (reference sequence). With 5 bases removed from V and 2 bases from J, the gap between germline ends came to 13 bases. This CDR3 region has 14 residues.

This clone was seen more than once but under ten times. The read ends 3 residues shy of where the CDR3 ends; the end is completed using the germline J gene. The rearrangement joins TRBV5-1 to TRBJ2-1; 9 nucleotides match TRBD2. Germline loops: CDR1 SGHRS, CDR2 YFSETQ. The CDR3 loop spans 16 amino acids. Germline trimming cut 4 bases from V and 5 bases from J; bases unmatched to any gene: 10. The covered CDR3 bases are TGCGCCAGCAGCCTAAACGCGGGGGGGCCCAACAATGAG. This translates into CASSLNAGGPNNE. The whole CDR3 reads CASSLNAGGPNNEQFF. Supplemented by reference TRBV5-1 and TRBJ2-1, the full variable domain reads KAGVTQTPRYLIKTRGQQVTLSCSPISGHRSVSWYQQTPGQGLQFLFEYFSETQRNKGNFPGRFSGRQFSNSRSEMNVSTLELGDSALYLCASSLNAGGPNNEQFFGPGTRLTVL.

This clone was picked up a small number of times. The observed sequence ends 3 residues before the CDR3 terminus, with the missing tail filled in from the germline J gene. The V gene is TRBV2, the J gene TRBJ2-7, with 8 bases fitting TRBD2. Germline values: CDR1 SNHLY, CDR2 FYNNEI. The CDR3 loop spans 14 amino acids. V shed 7 bases and J 0 bases; nucleotides not matched to a gene: 5. The sequenced CDR3 bases are TGTGCCAGCATTGCGGGGGGCGGCTCCTACGAG. Amino acid sequence: CASIAGGGSYE. The entire CDR3 protein reads CASIAGGGSYEQYF.

In this sample, this clone turned up a few times. The read terminates 3 residues before the CDR3 end, so the remaining end is supplied by the germline J gene. The chain carries TRBV19 and TRBJ1-6, with 9 bases lining up with TRBD1. Germline V lookup: CDR1 LNHDA, CDR2 SQIVND (reference sequence). CDR3 length: 15 amino acids. V shed 5 bases and J 7 bases; nucleotides not matched to a gene: 6. CDR3 region: CASSSTGGSNSPLHF. The sequenced part of the CDR3 DNA is TGTGCCAGTAGTTCGACAGGGGGGTCCAATTCACCC.

Remarks on this clone: Read sequence stops 3 residues before the CDR3 end, and the germline J gene provides the missing end. The rearrangement joins TRBV30 to TRBJ1-1; D gene unclear. Trimming removed 3 bases from V and 1 base from J, with 3 bases in between. This CDR3 has 11 residues. Germline V gene sequence: CDR1 GTSNPN, CDR2 SVGIG (reference sequence). The CDR3 loop is CAWSWNTEAFF. CDR3 DNA, as far as it was read: TGTGCCTGGAGCTGGAACACTGAA. The whole variable domain, remainder taken from reference TRBV30 and TRBJ1-1, is SQTIHQWPATLVQPVGSPLSLECTVEGTSNPNLYWYRQAAGRGLQLLFYSVGIGQISSEVPQNLSASRPQDRQFILSSKKLLLSDSGFYLCAWSWNTEAFFGQGTRLTVV.

This clone was counted a few times. The read terminates 3 residues ahead of where the CDR3 ends, so the germline J gene completes it. The V call is TRBV19, the J call TRBJ2-7; a possible D gene is TRBD1 (6 bases). Germline V gene data show CDR1 as LNHDA and CDR2 as SQIVND (reference sequence). Trimming stripped 9 bases from V and 2 bases from J, with 17 bases between. The CDR3 contains 14 residues. CDR3 sequence: CASQPGQGPYEQYF. The CDR3 DNA, read in part, is TGTGCCAGCCAACCGGGACAAGGACCCTACGAG.

As concerns this clone: The read ends 3 residues early relative to the CDR3; the germline J gene fills the gap. The chain uses TRBV30 and TRBJ1-5, with D perhaps TRBD1 (6 bases). V was cut by 2 bases and J by 2 bases, with 10 bases left in between. This CDR3 spans 14 amino acids. The germline V gene has CDR1 GTSNPN and CDR2 SVGIG (reference sequence). CDR3: CAWSHKGGNQPQHF. Partial CDR3 DNA: TGTGCCTGGAGTCACAAGGGGGGCAATCAGCCC.

This clone was counted ten times or more. The observed sequence ends 3 residues before the CDR3 terminus, with the missing tail filled in from the germline J gene. The chain uses TRBV11-2 and TRBJ2-5; D unclear. With 3 bases removed from V and 2 bases from J, the gap between germline ends came to 13 bases. Germline assignment: CDR1 SGHAT and CDR2 FQNNGV. The CDR3 is 15 amino acids. The CDR3 reads CASSFLGALQETQYF. The covered CDR3 bases are TGTGCCAGCAGCTTCTTGGGCGCTTTACAAGAGACC.

This clone showed up many times. The CDR3 is cut off 3 residues early in the read; its end comes from the germline J gene. The chain couples TRBV5-1 to TRBJ1-4; weak D call: TRBD1 (6 bases). V lost 0 bases and J lost 5, with 8 bases in between. CDR3 length equals 14 residues. Germline CDR1 and CDR2: SGHRS and YFSETQ. CDR3 region: CASSLGQANEKLFF. Partial CDR3 DNA: TGCGCCAGCAGCTTGGGACAGGCCAATGAAAAA. Looking up the rest from reference TRBV5-1 and TRBJ1-4 gives the full variable domain: KAGVTQTPRYLIKTRGQQVTLSCSPISGHRSVSWYQQTPGQGLQFLFEYFSETQRNKGNFPGRFSGRQFSNSRSEMNVSTLELGDSALYLCASSLGQANEKLFFGSGTQLSVL.

Comment on this clone: The read terminates 3 residues ahead of where the CDR3 ends, so the germline J gene completes it. V gene TRBV19 combines with J gene TRBJ1-5; 8 bases are a match to TRBD1. Germline loops: CDR1 LNHDA, CDR2 SQIVND (reference sequence). V was pared by 2 bases and J by 1 base, with 4 bases of the junction left unmatched. This CDR3 spans 16 amino acids. The sequenced part of the CDR3 DNA is TGTGCCAGTAGTATACAGGGGGCGAAAAGCAATCAGCCC. Its translation is CASSIQGAKSNQP. The CDR3, in full, reads CASSIQGAKSNQPQHF.

This clone came up many times. Read sequence stops 3 residues before the CDR3 end, and the germline J gene provides the missing end. This chain connects TRBV11-3 to TRBJ1-1, with unresolved D. Trimming left V 5 bases short and J 4 bases short, with 11 bases between. CDR3 length: 13 residues. The germline CDR1 and CDR2 sequences are SGHNT and YENEEA. The CDR3 spells CASSPSSGTEAFF. Partial CDR3 DNA: TGTGCCAGCAGCCCCTCCTCGGGCACTGAA.

Turning to this clone: From the germline J gene comes the end of the CDR3, since the read stops 3 residues before it. The chain joins TRBV2 to TRBJ2-1, with D perhaps assigned TRBD1 or TRBD2 (5 bases each). Trimming pared 3 bases from V and 7 bases from J, leaving 13 bases between. Germline lookup yields CDR1 SNHLY and CDR2 FYNNEI. The CDR3 is 14 amino acids. The chain's CDR3 is CASSDGQGANEQFF. Partial CDR3 DNA: TGTGCCAGCAGTGACGGTCAGGGAGCGAATGAG.

Comment on this clone: Read sequence stops 3 residues before the CDR3 end, and the germline J gene provides the missing end. This chain connects TRBV5-6 to TRBJ1-2; possibly TRBD1 for D (6 bases). In germline, CDR1 is SGHDT, CDR2 YYEEEE. The CDR3 sequence is 13 residues long. V was trimmed by 4 bases and J by 5 bases, leaving 12 bases between them. CDR3: CASSANRAYGYTF. The covered CDR3 bases are TGTGCCAGCAGCGCCAACAGGGCGTATGGC.

This chain's CDR3 is CASSRLPGQGYEQYF. The sequenced CDR3 bases are TGTGCCAGCAGTCGCCTCCCGGGACAGGGTTACGAG. The chain uses TRBV7-9 and TRBJ2-7; 9 nucleotides match TRBD1. The read comes to an end 3 residues before the CDR3 does, leaving the germline J gene to fill in the end. CDR1 is SEHNR, CDR2 FQNEAQ, per germline (reference sequence). Trimming cost V 6 bases and J 4 bases; bases outside gene matches: 10. The CDR3 is made up of 15 amino acids.

This clone has more than one count but fewer than ten. The sequence runs out 3 residues before the end of the CDR3; the remainder is reconstructed from the germline J gene. The chain has TRBV7-9 and TRBJ1-1; D remains ambiguous. Per the germline V gene, CDR1 is SEHNR and CDR2 is FQNEAQ (reference sequence). The CDR3 consists of 14 residues. The CDR3 protein is CASSLAPGPPGAFF. The part of the CDR3 DNA that was read is TGTGCCAGCAGCTTAGCCCCCGGCCCTCCGGGG.

For this clone: Read sequence stops 3 residues before the CDR3 end, and the germline J gene provides the missing end. This sequence joins TRBV2 and TRBJ2-2, with D unresolved. Germline values: CDR1 SNHLY, CDR2 FYNNEI. The CDR3 extends over 14 amino acids. V gave up 7 bases and J gave up 4 bases, with 13 bases separating them. CDR3 loop: CASTASHSTGELFF. The CDR3 bases that were read are TGTGCCAGCACCGCTTCTCACAGCACCGGGGAG.